The 15 T cell receptor beta chains listed next were all sequenced from one sample in a study of T cells in localized non-small cell lung cancer. Here immunoSEQ multiplex PCR was the method, and the copy in TCRdb shows in-frame clones only, minus some. The sample lists 30,000 or so clones, about 88% occurring once. The sequences come from peripheral blood, collected before any cancer treatment. The receptor set was obtained from a female donor of 60 years or more with stage III squamous cell lung carcinoma.

The chain couples TRBV19 to TRBJ1-2; possible D gene TRBD1, 5 bases. Germline-derived CDR1 and CDR2 are LNHDA and SQIVND (reference sequence). The CDR3 has 14 residues. V was cut by 7 bases and J by 5 bases, with 17 bases left in between. This chain's CDR3 is CASNSAGNRYGYTF. CDR3 in DNA: TGTGCCAGTAACAGTGCAGGGAATCGTTATGGCTACACCTTC. Complete variable domain (other parts from reference TRBV19 and TRBJ1-2): DGGITQSPKYLFRKEGQNVTLSCEQNLNHDAMYWYRQDPGQGLRLIYYSQIVNDFQKGDIAEGYSVSREKKESFPLTVTSAQKNPTAFYLCASNSAGNRYGYTFGSGTRLTVV.

The genes are TRBV5-1 and TRBJ2-3; D call uncertain. This CDR3 is 13 amino acids long. The germline gives CDR1 SGHRS, CDR2 YFSETQ. V was shortened by 0 bases and J by 4 bases, with 6 bases between the two germline ends. CDR3: CASSLDRPDTQYF. As DNA, the CDR3 is TGCGCCAGCAGCTTGGATAGGCCAGATACGCAGTATTTT.

The chain carries TRBV6-1 and TRBJ1-5; D gene ambiguous. This CDR3 has 13 amino acids. The V gene's germline CDR1 is MNHNS and CDR2 SASEGT. Trimming took off 5 bases at V and 4 bases at J, with 9 bases between the two ends. The CDR3 sequence is CASSHGENQPQHF. The DNA for the CDR3 is TGTGCCAGCAGTCACGGAGAGAATCAGCCCCAGCATTTT.

Within the sample, this clone is medium-sized (0.01 to 0.1%). The chain is built from TRBV9 and TRBJ1-2; a possible D gene is TRBD1 (5 bases). Germline V lookup: CDR1 SGDLS, CDR2 YYNGEE. CDR3 length equals 10 residues. V shed 6 bases and J shed 8 bases, with 8 bases lying between them. The CDR3 DNA is TGTGCCAGCAAGGGGCCCGGCTACACCTTC. It is translated as CASKGPGYTF.

This rearrangement joins TRBV28 to TRBJ2-1, with D maybe TRBD1 (6 bases). Germline assignment: CDR1 MDHEN and CDR2 SYDVKM. The CDR3 totals 15 residues. Here the CDR3 reads CVVSTGLSSYNEQFF. In DNA form, the CDR3 reads TGTGTCGTTTCGACAGGCCTTAGCTCCTACAATGAGCAGTTCTTC. Full variable domain (missing parts from reference TRBV28 and TRBJ2-1): DVKVTQSSRYLVKRTGEKVFLECVQDMDHENMFWYRQDPGLGLRLIYFSYDVKMKEKGDIPEGYSVSREKKERFSLILESASTNQTSMYLCVVSTGLSSYNEQFFGPGTRLTVL.

The chain recombines TRBV18 with TRBJ1-1; 10 nucleotides match TRBD1. Trimming removed 5 bases from V and 3 bases from J; junction bases left unmatched: 6. Germline lookup yields CDR1 KGHSH and CDR2 LQKENI. CDR3 length: 15 amino acids. The DNA of the CDR3 is TGTGCCAGCTCATCCCCGGGACAGGGGCACACTGAAGCTTTCTTT. Its translation: CASSSPGQGHTEAFF.

V gene TRBV7-9 combines with J gene TRBJ1-2; 7 bases map to TRBD1. This CDR3 is built from 17 residues. Germline V CDR1 and CDR2: SEHNR, FQNEAQ (reference sequence). J lost 2 bases, V lost 4 bases, and 13 bases had no gene match. The CDR3 here is CASSSQEGAMSNYGYTF. In DNA form, the CDR3 reads TGTGCCAGCAGCTCCCAGGAGGGGGCGATGTCCAACTATGGCTACACCTTC.

The V and J genes are TRBV7-9 and TRBJ2-1; D tentatively fits TRBD1 or TRBD2 (6 bases each). Germline V lookup: CDR1 SEHNR, CDR2 FQNEAQ (reference sequence). The CDR3 is 15 residues long. Trimming took off 8 bases at V and 2 bases at J, with 16 bases between the two ends. The CDR3 DNA reads TGTGCCAGCCGCAAAGGGGGGATCCCCTACAATGAGCAGTTCTTC. It codes for CASRKGGIPYNEQFF.

This chain connects TRBV28 to TRBJ1-1; D is uncertain. The V end lost 5 bases, the J end lost 0 bases, and 13 bases lay between the germline ends. The CDR3 contains 15 residues. In germline, CDR1 is MDHEN, CDR2 SYDVKM. In nucleotides, the CDR3 is TGTGCCAGCAGTCCCCCCGAACCTCTGAACACTGAAGCTTTCTTT. Its translation is CASSPPEPLNTEAFF.

The rearrangement links TRBV5-1 to TRBJ2-5, with D uncertain. CDR3 size: 13 residues. V lost 0 bases and J lost 3, with 6 bases in between. In germline, CDR1 is SGHRS, CDR2 YFSETQ. The CDR3 nucleotides read TGCGCCAGCAGCTTGGCATCGAAAGAGACCCAGTACTTC. This sequence encodes CASSLASKETQYF. Combining the CDR3 with reference TRBV5-1 and TRBJ2-5 gives the whole variable domain KAGVTQTPRYLIKTRGQQVTLSCSPISGHRSVSWYQQTPGQGLQFLFEYFSETQRNKGNFPGRFSGRQFSNSRSEMNVSTLELGDSALYLCASSLASKETQYFGPGTRLLVL.

The chain couples TRBV15 to TRBJ2-3, with 7 bases lining up with TRBD1. CDR1 is LNHNV and CDR2 is YYDKDF in the germline V gene (reference sequence). V was pared by 5 bases and J by 2 bases, with 7 bases of the junction left unmatched. This CDR3 spans 15 amino acids. The CDR3 region has the DNA TGTGCCACCAGCTCCGGGACAGCCAACACAGATACGCAGTATTTT. It yields the protein CATSSGTANTDTQYF.

The J gene is TRBJ2-1, the V gene TRBV7-9; possible D gene TRBD2, 7 bases. Germline V gene lookup returns CDR1 SEHNR and CDR2 FQNEAQ (reference sequence). Trimming took 5 bases from V and 9 from J, leaving 20 bases between them. The CDR3 covers 15 residues. The CDR3 is CASSMGSGGPSEQFF. DNA for the CDR3: TGTGCCAGCAGCATGGGGTCCGGGGGGCCTAGTGAGCAGTTCTTC.

This clone showed up just a few times. The gene calls are TRBV14 and TRBJ2-5, with TRBD2 identical over 13 bases. The V gene end was trimmed by 4 bases and the J gene end by 5 bases; junction bases not matched to a gene: 7. CDR3 length equals 16 residues. In germline, CDR1 is SGHDN, CDR2 FVKESK. CDR3 sequence (DNA): TGTGCCAGCAGCCCCGCAACTAGCGGGGGGGTGGAGACCCAGTACTTC. Its protein is CASSPATSGGVETQYF.

The chain carries TRBV18 and TRBJ2-7; D is undetermined. The CDR3 consists of 14 residues. Germline CDR1 KGHSH, CDR2 LQKENI. Trimming removed 2 bases at V and 2 bases at J, with 10 bases between. CDR3 DNA: TGTGCCAGCTCACCAAGGTACGAGACCTACGAGCAGTACTTC. Encoded protein: CASSPRYETYEQYF.

The V call is TRBV11-2, the J call TRBJ1-4, with a weak D call TRBD1 (5 bases). With 5 bases removed from V and 6 bases from J, the gap between germline ends came to 13 bases. The CDR3 sequence is 14 residues long. Germline V gene sequence: CDR1 SGHAT, CDR2 FQNNGV. This CDR3 reads CASSPTGEDEKLFF. The CDR3 DNA is TGTGCCAGCAGCCCGACGGGGGAGGATGAAAAACTGTTTTTT.